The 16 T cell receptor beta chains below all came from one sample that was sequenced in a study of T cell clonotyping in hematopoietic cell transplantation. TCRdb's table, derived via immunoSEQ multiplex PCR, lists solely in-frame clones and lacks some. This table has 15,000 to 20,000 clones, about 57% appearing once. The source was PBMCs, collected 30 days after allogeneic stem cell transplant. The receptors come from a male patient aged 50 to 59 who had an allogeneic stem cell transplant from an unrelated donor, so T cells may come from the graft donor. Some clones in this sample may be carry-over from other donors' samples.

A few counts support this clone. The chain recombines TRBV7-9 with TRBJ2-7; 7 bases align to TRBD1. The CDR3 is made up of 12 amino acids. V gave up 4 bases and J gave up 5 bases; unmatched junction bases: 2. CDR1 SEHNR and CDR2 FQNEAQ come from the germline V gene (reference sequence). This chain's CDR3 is CASSSTGDEQYF. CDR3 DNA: TGTGCCAGCAGCTCTACAGGGGACGAGCAGTACTTC.

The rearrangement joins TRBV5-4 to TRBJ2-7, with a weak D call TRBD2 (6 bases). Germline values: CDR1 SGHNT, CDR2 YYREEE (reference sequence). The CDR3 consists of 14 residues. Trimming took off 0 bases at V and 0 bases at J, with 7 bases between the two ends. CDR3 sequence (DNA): TGTGCCAGCAGCTTGGAGCGGGCCTCCTACGAGCAGTACTTC. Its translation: CASSLERASYEQYF.

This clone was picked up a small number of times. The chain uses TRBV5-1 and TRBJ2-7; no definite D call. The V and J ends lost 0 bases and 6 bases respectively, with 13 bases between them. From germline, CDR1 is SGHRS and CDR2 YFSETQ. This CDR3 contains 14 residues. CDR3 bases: TGCGCCAGCAGCTTGGCGGCAGGCCCCCGCGAGCAGTACTTC. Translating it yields CASSLAAGPREQYF.

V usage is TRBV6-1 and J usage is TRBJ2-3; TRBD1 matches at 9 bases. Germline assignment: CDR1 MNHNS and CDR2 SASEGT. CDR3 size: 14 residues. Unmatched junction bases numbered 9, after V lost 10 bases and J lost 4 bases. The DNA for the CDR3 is TGTGCCATCTCGGACAGGGGTGTTTCAGATACGCAGTATTTT. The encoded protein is CAISDRGVSDTQYF.

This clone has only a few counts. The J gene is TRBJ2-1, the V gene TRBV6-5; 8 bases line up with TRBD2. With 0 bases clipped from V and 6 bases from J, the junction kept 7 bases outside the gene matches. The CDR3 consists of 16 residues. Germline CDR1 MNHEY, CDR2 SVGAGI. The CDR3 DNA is TGTGCCAGCAGTTACTCTCGGTTAGCGGGGCTCAATGAGCAGTTCTTC. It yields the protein CASSYSRLAGLNEQFF.

CDR3: CSASQGAGVIEQYF. As DNA, the CDR3 is TGCAGCGCTTCCCAGGGAGCGGGAGTGATCGAGCAGTACTTC. The chain links TRBV29-1 to TRBJ2-7; 8 bases are shared with TRBD2. Germline V gene data show CDR1 as SQVTM and CDR2 as ANQGSEA. This CDR3 has 14 residues. V lost 7 bases and J lost 6; bases outside the gene matches: 14.

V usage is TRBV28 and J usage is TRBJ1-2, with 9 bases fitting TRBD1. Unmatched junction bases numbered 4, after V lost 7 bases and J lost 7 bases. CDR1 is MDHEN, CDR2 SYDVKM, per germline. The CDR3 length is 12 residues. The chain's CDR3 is CASITGGGGYTF. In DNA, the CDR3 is TGTGCCAGCATCACAGGGGGCGGTGGCTACACCTTC.

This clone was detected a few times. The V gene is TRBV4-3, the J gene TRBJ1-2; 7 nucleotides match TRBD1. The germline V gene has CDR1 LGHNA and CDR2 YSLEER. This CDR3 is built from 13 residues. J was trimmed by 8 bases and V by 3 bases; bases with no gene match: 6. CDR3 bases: TGCGCCAGCAGCCACCTCACAGGGGACGGCTACACCTTC. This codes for CASSHLTGDGYTF.

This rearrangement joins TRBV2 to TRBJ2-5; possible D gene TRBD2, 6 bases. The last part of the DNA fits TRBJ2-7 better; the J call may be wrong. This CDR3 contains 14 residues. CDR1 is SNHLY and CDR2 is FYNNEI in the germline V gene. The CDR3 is CASRAGTHTYEQYF. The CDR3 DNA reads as TGTGCCAGCAGGGCCGGGACTCATACCTACGAGCAGTACTTC.

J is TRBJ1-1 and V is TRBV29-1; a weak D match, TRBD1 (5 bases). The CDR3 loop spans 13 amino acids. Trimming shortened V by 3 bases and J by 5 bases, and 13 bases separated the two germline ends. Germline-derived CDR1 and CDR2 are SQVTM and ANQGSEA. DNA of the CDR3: TGCAGCGTTGACGGGACCGGGGGGACTGAAGCTTTCTTT. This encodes CSVDGTGGTEAFF. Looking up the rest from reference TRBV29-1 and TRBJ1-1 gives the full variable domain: SAVISQKPSRDICQRGTSLTIQCQVDSQVTMMFWYRQQPGQSLTLIATANQGSEATYESGFVIDKFPISRPNLTFSTLTVSNMSPEDSSIYLCSVDGTGGTEAFFGQGTRLTVV.

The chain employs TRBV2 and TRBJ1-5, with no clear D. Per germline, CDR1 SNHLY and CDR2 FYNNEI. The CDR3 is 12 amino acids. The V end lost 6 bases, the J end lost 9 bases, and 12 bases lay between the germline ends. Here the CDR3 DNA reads TGTGCCAGCAGCCCTGGGGTCTGGCCCCAGCATTTT. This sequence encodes CASSPGVWPQHF.

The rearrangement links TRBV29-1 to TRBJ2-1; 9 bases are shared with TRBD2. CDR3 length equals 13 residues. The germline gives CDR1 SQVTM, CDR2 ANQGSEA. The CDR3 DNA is TGCAGTCTGGGTAGCGGGAGTGAAAATGAGCAGTTCTTC. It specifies CSLGSGSENEQFF.

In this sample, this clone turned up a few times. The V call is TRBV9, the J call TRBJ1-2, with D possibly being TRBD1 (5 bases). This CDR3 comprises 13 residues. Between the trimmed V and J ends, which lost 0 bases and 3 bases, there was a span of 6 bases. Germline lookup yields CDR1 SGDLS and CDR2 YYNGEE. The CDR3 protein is CASSVGGDYGYTF. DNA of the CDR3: TGTGCCAGCAGCGTAGGGGGGGACTATGGCTACACCTTC.

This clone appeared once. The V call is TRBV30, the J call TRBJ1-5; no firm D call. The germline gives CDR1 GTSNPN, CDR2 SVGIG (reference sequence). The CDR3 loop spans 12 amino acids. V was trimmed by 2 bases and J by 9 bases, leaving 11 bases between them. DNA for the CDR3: TGTGCCTGGAGTAAAAGCACGGGGCCCCAGCATTTT. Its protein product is CAWSKSTGPQHF.

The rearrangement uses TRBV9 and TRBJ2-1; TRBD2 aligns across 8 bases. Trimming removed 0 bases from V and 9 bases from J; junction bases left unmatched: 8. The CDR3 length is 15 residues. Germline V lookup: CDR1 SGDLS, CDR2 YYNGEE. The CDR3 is CASSVAPGGPAEQFF. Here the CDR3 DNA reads TGTGCCAGCAGCGTAGCCCCGGGAGGGCCGGCTGAGCAGTTCTTC.

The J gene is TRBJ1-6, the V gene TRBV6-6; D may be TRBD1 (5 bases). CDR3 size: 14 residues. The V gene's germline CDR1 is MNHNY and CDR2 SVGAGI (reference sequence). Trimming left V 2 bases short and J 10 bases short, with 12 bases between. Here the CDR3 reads CASSYPLEGSPLHF. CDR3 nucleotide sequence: TGTGCCAGCAGTTACCCCCTTGAGGGGTCACCCCTCCACTTT.